This T cell receptor (beta chain) is drawn from a study of post-analysis software for immune sequencing data. cDNA libraries of TCR beta carried unique molecular identifiers. When about 0.85 to 11 million T cells were used, they gave 500,000 or so cDNA molecules. In TCRdb, the PCR reads were re-called with MiXCR into one record per CDR3 protein. The table lists some 700,000 distinct CDR3 sequences, around 60% of them singletons, with about 11% in the top ten. This CDR3 contains 15 residues. V was cut by 3 bases and J by 0 bases, with 12 bases left in between. Findings and limits, study-wide: In patients, about five TRBV segments were more frequent than in controls, with TRBV5-6, TRBV5-1 and TRBV20-1 among them. When the samples were clustered directly with F measure, those that had been prepared in the same batch showed strong co-clustering.

Note on this clonotype: Its antigen remains unidentified.

Sequenced input: blood. This clonotype was sampled from a girl aged 2 to 9 with multiple sclerosis. This sequence joins TRBV12-3 or TRBV12-4 and TRBJ2-7; the D is unclear. The chain's CDR3 is CASSFGRLTSYEQYF. CDR3 DNA: TGTGCCAGCAGTTTTGGCAGGCTGACCTCCTACGAGCAGTACTTC.